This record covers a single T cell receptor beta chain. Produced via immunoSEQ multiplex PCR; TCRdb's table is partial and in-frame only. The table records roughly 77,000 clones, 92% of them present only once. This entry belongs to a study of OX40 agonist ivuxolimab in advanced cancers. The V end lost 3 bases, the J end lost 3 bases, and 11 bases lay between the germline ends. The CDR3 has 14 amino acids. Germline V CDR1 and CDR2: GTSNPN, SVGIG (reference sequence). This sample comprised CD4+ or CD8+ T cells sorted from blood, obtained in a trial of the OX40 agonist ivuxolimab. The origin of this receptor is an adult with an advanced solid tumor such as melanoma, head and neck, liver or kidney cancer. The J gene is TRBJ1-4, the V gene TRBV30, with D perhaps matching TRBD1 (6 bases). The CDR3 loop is CAWRRGAANEKLFF. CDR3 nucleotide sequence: TGTGCCTGGAGACGGGGGGCGGCTAATGAAAAACTGTTTTTT.